These 9 T cell receptor beta chains originate from one sample sequenced in a study of T cells in Graves' hyperthyroidism and ophthalmopathy. RNA transcripts served as the template for amplifying TCR beta CDR3 regions. Initially, a first-round RT-PCR of the TCR CDR3 employed the HTBI primer set. In TCRdb, the multiplex PCR reads were re-called with MiXCR into one record per CDR3 protein. Of 300,000 to 450,000 distinct CDR3 sequences detected, around 25% appear once; the ten largest clones hold 73%. Sequencing was carried out using blood. Receptors originate from a man aged 50 to 59 with Graves' hyperthyroidism.

This clonotype has ten or more counts. The chain uses TRBV20-1 and TRBJ2-3; D may be TRBD2 (7 bases). Trimming took 6 bases from V and 0 from J, leaving 16 bases between them. Germline-derived CDR1 and CDR2 are DFQATT and SNEGSKA (reference sequence). CDR3 length equals 15 residues. CDR3 nucleotide sequence: TGCAGTGCCCCACAGCCGGGGGGCAGCACAGATACGCAGTATTTT. It is translated as CSAPQPGGSTDTQYF.

This chain uses TRBV7-2 with TRBJ2-3; D tentatively reads TRBD1 or TRBD2 (5 bases each). The CDR3 spans 14 residues. V lost 9 bases and J lost 7, with 20 bases in between. Looked up from germline, CDR1 is SGHTA and CDR2 is FQGNSA. The CDR3 loop reads CASMGSGTVHTQYF. CDR3 DNA sequence: TGTGCCAGTATGGGGTCAGGGACGGTGCATACGCAGTATTTT.

This clonotype was picked up many times. The chain carries TRBV6-1 and TRBJ2-7; 11 nucleotides agree with TRBD1. Germline V lookup: CDR1 MNHNS, CDR2 SASEGT. The CDR3 extends over 14 amino acids. Trimming took 5 bases from V and 4 from J; bases not matched to a gene: 4. CDR3 coding DNA: TGTGCCAGCAGTACCGGACAGGGGGCTTACGAGCAGTACTTC. It specifies CASSTGQGAYEQYF.

This clonotype showed up just a few times. The chain recombines TRBV20-1 with TRBJ1-1; a possible D gene is TRBD1 (5 bases). The CDR3 has 14 amino acids. V gave up 4 bases and J gave up 3 bases, with 15 bases separating them. Germline assignment: CDR1 DFQATT and CDR2 SNEGSKA (reference sequence). The CDR3 region is CSAKAGGSYTEAFF. CDR3 sequence (DNA): TGCAGTGCTAAAGCCGGGGGGAGTTACACTGAAGCTTTCTTT.

In this sample, this clonotype turned up many times. The DNA for the CDR3 is TGTGCCAGCAGTCCAAGGGACAGGGGGCCCTACAATGAGCAGTTCTTC. Translated, it gives CASSPRDRGPYNEQFF. V and J are TRBV27 and TRBJ2-1; the match to TRBD1 covers 12 bases. The V segment lost 5 bases and the J segment 2 bases; nucleotides outside the gene matches: 4. The germline CDR1 and CDR2 sequences are MNHEY and SMNVEV (reference sequence). The CDR3 has 16 residues.

This clonotype was counted between two and nine times. The rearrangement joins TRBV20-1 to TRBJ1-6, with 10 bases fitting TRBD1. CDR1 is DFQATT and CDR2 is SNEGSKA in the germline V gene (reference sequence). Trimming cost V 6 bases and J 7 bases; bases outside gene matches: 6. There are 14 residues in the CDR3. The DNA for the CDR3 is TGCAGTGCCACAGCGGGACAGGGGAATTCACCCCTCCACTTT. This codes for CSATAGQGNSPLHF.

The chain uses TRBV5-4 and TRBJ2-7; D might be TRBD1 or TRBD2, each matching 5 bases. The ends were cut back, 4 bases at V and 2 bases at J, with 13 bases in the middle. CDR1 is SGHNT and CDR2 is YYREEE in the germline V gene (reference sequence). The CDR3 extends over 14 amino acids. The CDR3 DNA reads TGTGCCAGCAGCACGTCCGGGACGACCTACGAGCAGTACTTC. Its protein is CASSTSGTTYEQYF.

The sample holds many counts of this clonotype. The V call is TRBV7-2, the J call TRBJ2-1; a possible D gene is TRBD1 (5 bases). V was cut by 1 base and J by 7 bases, with 11 bases left in between. This CDR3 spans 14 amino acids. Germline V gives CDR1 SGHTA, CDR2 FQGNSA. The CDR3 region is CASSLGGHANEQFF. In DNA form, the CDR3 reads TGTGCCAGCAGCTTAGGCGGACACGCAAATGAGCAGTTCTTC.

Note on this clonotype: Sequence at one end of the junction differs from germline and may be a read error. The CDR3 reads CASSPQGRETQYF. Written as DNA, the CDR3 is TGTGCCAGCTCCCCACAGGGTAGGGAGACCCAGTACTTC. The V and J genes are TRBV18 and TRBJ2-5; maybe TRBD1 (6 bases). CDR1 and CDR2 (germline): KGHSH, LQKENI. The CDR3 extends over 13 amino acids.